This T cell receptor (beta chain) was captured in a study of cytomegalovirus exposure and HLA in healthy donors. In the PCR, 60 Vbeta and 13 Jbeta primers were used. Clones were sequenced by immunoSEQ multiplex PCR, and TCRdb holds only the in-frame ones, with some missing. The sample has some 130,000 clones; roughly four fifths are singletons. About this clone: Its antigen is undetermined.

The CDR3 has 16 amino acids. V lost 0 bases and J lost 4, with 15 bases in between. The V gene's germline CDR1 is SEHNR and CDR2 FQNEAQ (reference sequence). Study-wide points: Researchers counted around 150 TCR beta chains as cytomegalovirus-associated. Roughly uniform depth of sequencing across donors was assumed in presence/absence analyses.

The TCR was taken from a boy younger than 10 in good health and CMV-seronegative. This chain uses TRBV7-9 with TRBJ2-5; a possible D gene is TRBD1 (7 bases). Specimen: PBMCs. The DNA for the CDR3 is TGTGCCAGCAGCTTAGCGATAGGAGGGGGCGGAGAGACCCAGTACTTC. Protein: CASSLAIGGGGETQYF.